This is a list of T cell receptor beta chains from one sample in a study of naive and memory T cell subsets. TCRdb itself ran the UMI-ligation and nested PCR reads through MiXCR, one entry per CDR3 protein. Of around 160,000 distinct CDR3 sequences in the sample, over 20% are singletons; the top ten hold roughly 0.1%. The sequencing sample was made of naive CD4+ T cells from blood. The receptors originated from a human donor in good health. Each CDR3 is given with its conserved first and last residue. A D gene is named only where the DNA matches it firmly.

cdr3_aa: CSGAKSGGGEQYF
j_call: TRBJ2-7
v_call: TRBV29-1
d_call: TRBD2

cdr3_aa: CSARGQQVYNEQFF
j_call: TRBJ2-1
v_call: TRBV20-1
d_call: -

cdr3_aa: CASTRAGVNEQFF
j_call: TRBJ2-1
v_call: TRBV6-6
d_call: -

cdr3_aa: CSVEEKIKTQYF
j_call: TRBJ2-5
v_call: TRBV29-1
d_call: -

cdr3_aa: CAWSVRRGTTEAFF
j_call: TRBJ1-1
v_call: TRBV30
d_call: -

cdr3_aa: CASSPQREVINEQFF
j_call: TRBJ2-1
v_call: TRBV28
d_call: TRBD2

cdr3_aa: CASTSQREGYNEQFF
j_call: TRBJ2-1
v_call: TRBV19
d_call: TRBD2

cdr3_aa: CASSEAVAGVSPLHF
j_call: TRBJ1-6
v_call: TRBV6-1
d_call: -

cdr3_aa: CASVRDRVVTEAFF
j_call: TRBJ1-1
v_call: TRBV28
d_call: TRBD1

cdr3_aa: CSVRWIHTDTQYF
j_call: TRBJ2-3
v_call: TRBV29-1
d_call: -

cdr3_aa: CASSLFPVNTGELFF
j_call: TRBJ2-2
v_call: TRBV5-1
d_call: -

cdr3_aa: CASSRRAEYTGELFF
j_call: TRBJ2-2
v_call: TRBV7-2
d_call: -

cdr3_aa: CASRDRVGNTGELFF
j_call: TRBJ2-2
v_call: TRBV5-1
d_call: TRBD1

cdr3_aa: CATSAPPRDEQFF
j_call: TRBJ2-1
v_call: TRBV24-1
d_call: -

cdr3_aa: CAWTPYRTGSYEQYF
j_call: TRBJ2-7
v_call: TRBV30
d_call: TRBD1

cdr3_aa: CASSWGLGQGDEKLFF
j_call: TRBJ1-4
v_call: TRBV12-3/TRBV12-4
d_call: TRBD1

cdr3_aa: CASSLASGRTNYGYTF
j_call: TRBJ1-2
v_call: TRBV7-8
d_call: -

cdr3_aa: CASSLKPFYEQYF
j_call: TRBJ2-7
v_call: TRBV2
d_call: -

cdr3_aa: CSALRGTGGSYEQYF
j_call: TRBJ2-7
v_call: TRBV20-1
d_call: TRBD1

cdr3_aa: CASSAGLDTYNEQFF
j_call: TRBJ2-1
v_call: TRBV9
d_call: TRBD2

cdr3_aa: CASRERTGGSYEQYF
j_call: TRBJ2-7
v_call: TRBV6-2/TRBV6-3
d_call: TRBD1

cdr3_aa: CASRTNRDHYGYTF
j_call: TRBJ1-2
v_call: TRBV6-1
d_call: -

cdr3_aa: CASSLVWEEQFF
j_call: TRBJ2-1
v_call: TRBV28
d_call: -

cdr3_aa: CASSQDGRMNTEAFF
j_call: TRBJ1-1
v_call: TRBV3-1
d_call: -

cdr3_aa: CASSSRPLAGAKDTQYF
j_call: TRBJ2-3
v_call: TRBV7-8
d_call: TRBD2

cdr3_aa: CASSKQGSAAGANVLTF
j_call: TRBJ2-6
v_call: TRBV19
d_call: -

cdr3_aa: CAISETSGPAGETQYF
j_call: TRBJ2-5
v_call: TRBV10-3
d_call: TRBD2

cdr3_aa: CASKGGFGTDTQYF
j_call: TRBJ2-3
v_call: TRBV6-5
d_call: -

cdr3_aa: CASRTDRGIGNTIYF
j_call: TRBJ1-3
v_call: TRBV6-5
d_call: TRBD1

cdr3_aa: CASSLGLADYNEQFF
j_call: TRBJ2-1
v_call: TRBV11-3
d_call: TRBD2

cdr3_aa: CASRDRGLGNIQYF
j_call: TRBJ2-4
v_call: TRBV6-1
d_call: TRBD1

cdr3_aa: CASSFTSDTDTQYF
j_call: TRBJ2-3
v_call: TRBV5-1
d_call: TRBD2

cdr3_aa: CASRATGPRYEQYF
j_call: TRBJ2-7
v_call: TRBV12-3/TRBV12-4
d_call: TRBD1

cdr3_aa: CASSIKRLAGVEQFF
j_call: TRBJ2-1
v_call: TRBV19
d_call: TRBD2

cdr3_aa: CSVVGRALDTQYF
j_call: TRBJ2-3
v_call: TRBV29-1
d_call: TRBD2

cdr3_aa: CASSLQGFSEAFF
j_call: TRBJ1-1
v_call: TRBV5-1
d_call: TRBD1

cdr3_aa: CASSPDTYSNQPQHF
j_call: TRBJ1-5
v_call: TRBV27
d_call: -

cdr3_aa: CAIKGPRGGEQYF
j_call: TRBJ2-7
v_call: TRBV6-2/TRBV6-3
d_call: -

cdr3_aa: CSARTLTGGLYEQYF
j_call: TRBJ2-7
v_call: TRBV20-1
d_call: TRBD1

cdr3_aa: CASSQLGNTGELFF
j_call: TRBJ2-2
v_call: TRBV4-3
d_call: -

cdr3_aa: CASRDGRYEQYF
j_call: TRBJ2-7
v_call: TRBV28
d_call: -

cdr3_aa: CASIPSSTDTQYF
j_call: TRBJ2-3
v_call: TRBV6-6
d_call: -

cdr3_aa: CASRFYNEQFF
j_call: TRBJ2-1
v_call: TRBV6-5
d_call: -

cdr3_aa: CASQGQPTDTQYF
j_call: TRBJ2-3
v_call: TRBV5-6
d_call: TRBD1

cdr3_aa: CASSVQGVMADTQYF
j_call: TRBJ2-3
v_call: TRBV27
d_call: TRBD1

cdr3_aa: CASSLSLTQYF
j_call: TRBJ2-5
v_call: TRBV5-1
d_call: -

cdr3_aa: CASSLGEVAGQFF
j_call: TRBJ2-1
v_call: TRBV14
d_call: -